This paragraph reports one T cell receptor beta chain. This clone was counted only a few times. The clone's antigen remains unknown. The record has no base qualities; no much larger clone is one base away. Spanning cysteine to phenylalanine, the CDR3 consists of 13 amino acids. The DNA shown is the 39-base CDR3, in frame from base 1. Unmatched junction bases come to 2, with V trimmed by 1 base and J by 5 bases. The germline V gene (reference sequence) gives CDR1 as LNHDA and CDR2 as SQIVND. The sample belongs to a study of chemoradiotherapy in HPV16-positive cancers (dated by TCRdb to between 2021 and 2024). About the study as a whole: Candidate HPV-specific T-cell clones and common TCR motifs were defined by functional T-cell assays performed on cells from two HPV16-positive patients. The candidate HPV-specific TCRs and motifs were then tracked in TCR repertoires from 86 patients with HPV-related cancers. The study asked whether T-cell immunity against the HPV oncoproteins E6 and E7 changes during chemoradiotherapy and whether it affects survival.

What the research found in general, with its limitations: Expansion of candidate HPV-specific clones and E7-related TCR motifs was observed in the tumor microenvironment during treatment, whereas no such expansion was observed for non-HPV-specific T cells. Improved recurrence-free survival in HPV16-positive patients was associated with expansion of HPV-responsive T cells during chemoradiotherapy. The functional definition of HPV-specific T cells came from only a couple of HPV16-positive patients, and the survival association was reported for HPV16-positive patients.

Repertoires were sampled multiple times during chemoradiotherapy, which allowed clonal expansion in the tumor microenvironment to be followed. The method behind the library was the immunoSEQ multiplex PCR assay. Imported from immuneACCESS, the table was reduced by TCRdb to in-frame sequences with V and J called. These copies leave out some clones; in studies compared against another copy, an unresolved V gene accounts for under half, and the cause of the remainder is not known. A total of approximately 7,000 clones appear in this sample, less than 85% of them only once. The biggest ten clones account for 8% of the sample.

The V gene is TRBV19 and the J gene is TRBJ2-7; 7 of the junction bases match TRBD1. The sequence derives from a human donor with HPV-associated anogenital cancer. Sequences were derived from tumor tissue, sampled from a patient who underwent chemoradiotherapy. The CDR3 is CASSIVDRDEQYF. The DNA is TGTGCCAGTAGTATAGTCGACAGGGACGAGCAGTACTTC. Beyond the CDR3, the reference TRBV19 and TRBJ2-7 genes provide the residues; the full variable domain reads: DGGITQSPKYLFRKEGQNVTLSCEQNLNHDAMYWYRQDPGQGLRLIYYSQIVNDFQKGDIAEGYSVSREKKESFPLTVTSAQKNPTAFYLCASSIVDRDEQYFGPGTRLTVT.